The next 23 T cell receptor beta chains were all read from a single sample in a study of T cell repertoires in cytomegalovirus infection. TCRdb processed the reads anew with MiXCR; each CDR3 protein has one entry. The sample carries under 200,000 distinct CDR3 sequences, 9.5% recorded once. The sequencing sample was made of PBMCs. The receptors stem from a human donor in good health (CMV status not recorded). Some clones in this sample may be carry-over from other donors' samples.

This chain connects TRBV5-6 to TRBJ2-7; 14 bases are a match to TRBD2. This CDR3 contains 16 residues. The ends lost 7 bases at V and 5 bases at J; junction bases unmatched: 11. CDR1 and CDR2 from the germline V gene are SGHDT and YYEEEE. The CDR3 region is CASGLGLAGGWDEQYF. CDR3 coding DNA: TGTGCCAGCGGCCTTGGACTAGCGGGAGGATGGGACGAGCAGTACTTC.

This clonotype turned up a few times. V gene TRBV14 combines with J gene TRBJ1-1, with D perhaps TRBD1 (5 bases). Germline V gene sequence: CDR1 SGHDN, CDR2 FVKESK. This CDR3 spans 15 amino acids. The germline V and J ends were trimmed by 6 bases and 4 bases, with 18 bases remaining between them. The CDR3 loop reads CASSQLQDYSTEAFF. Here the CDR3 DNA reads TGTGCCAGCAGTCAATTACAGGATTACAGCACTGAAGCTTTCTTT.

This clonotype was observed many times. The CDR3 bases are TGTGCCAGTACGGACAGGGCACTGTACGAGCAGTACTTC. Translation gives CASTDRALYEQYF. V is TRBV2 and J is TRBJ2-7; 8 nucleotides match TRBD1. In germline, CDR1 is SNHLY, CDR2 FYNNEI. The ends lost 9 bases at V and 4 bases at J; junction bases unmatched: 8. There are 13 residues in the CDR3.

At least ten counts were recorded for this clonotype. Here the CDR3 DNA reads TGTGCCAGCAGCCCAGGACTAGCGGGAGTGGATGAGCAGTTCTTC. It encodes CASSPGLAGVDEQFF. This chain links TRBV5-4 with TRBJ2-1, with 13 nucleotides matching TRBD2. Germline V gene data show CDR1 as SGHNT and CDR2 as YYREEE (reference sequence). Unmatched junction bases numbered 6, after V lost 4 bases and J lost 8 bases. This CDR3 region has 15 residues.

This clonotype was detected ten times or more. This rearrangement joins TRBV7-9 to TRBJ1-1; D is undetermined. Germline V gene lookup returns CDR1 SEHNR and CDR2 FQNEAQ (reference sequence). Trimming pared 1 base from V and 0 bases from J, leaving 9 bases between. This CDR3 spans 15 amino acids. The CDR3 here is CASSLGLLMNTEAFF. The CDR3 coding sequence is TGTGCCAGCAGCTTAGGTCTCCTTATGAACACTGAAGCTTTCTTT.

The chain employs TRBV6-2 or TRBV6-3 and TRBJ1-1, with D uncertain. CDR3 length equals 13 residues. Germline lookup yields CDR1 MNHEY and CDR2 SVGEGT. Trimming cost V 0 bases and J 7 bases, with 9 bases left between them. Here the CDR3 reads CASSYSKELEAFF. The CDR3 nucleotides are TGTGCCAGCAGTTACTCGAAAGAGCTTGAAGCTTTCTTT.

This clonotype was observed a handful of times. This chain links TRBV7-2 with TRBJ2-1; D ambiguous. CDR1 and CDR2 from the germline V gene are SGHTA and FQGNSA. The CDR3 is made up of 11 amino acids. Trimming cost V 9 bases and J 3 bases, with 6 bases left between them. The CDR3 DNA follows: TGTGCCAGTCACCTCTACAATGAGCAGTTCTTC. The encoded protein is CASHLYNEQFF.

This clonotype came up a few times. The rearrangement uses TRBV20-1 and TRBJ2-5, with a possible D match to TRBD2 (6 bases). Looked up from germline, CDR1 is DFQATT and CDR2 is SNEGSKA (reference sequence). This CDR3 spans 12 amino acids. Trimming cost V 7 bases and J 5 bases, with 14 bases left between them. The CDR3 sequence is CSVPGGEETQYF. Written as DNA, the CDR3 is TGCAGTGTACCGGGCGGGGAGGAGACCCAGTACTTC.

The CDR3 DNA reads as TGCAGTGCTCATACTAGTAACTATGGCTACACCTTC. It translates to CSAHTSNYGYTF. The chain joins TRBV20-1 to TRBJ1-2; D not resolved. Germline CDR1 DFQATT, CDR2 SNEGSKA (reference sequence). V was pared by 5 bases and J by 1 base, with 8 bases between. The CDR3 runs to 12 residues.

This clonotype was seen at least ten times. This chain links TRBV28 with TRBJ2-1; 15 bases line up with TRBD2. This CDR3 comprises 20 residues. Germline CDR1 is MDHEN and CDR2 is SYDVKM. The V gene end was trimmed by 7 bases and the J gene end by 0 bases; junction bases not matched to a gene: 13. Here the CDR3 DNA reads TGTGCCAGCAAACCTCCCTCGGGACTAGCGGGAGGAAGCTCCTACAATGAGCAGTTCTTC. This encodes CASKPPSGLAGGSSYNEQFF.

At least ten counts were recorded for this clonotype. This chain links TRBV14 with TRBJ2-3, with 8 bases lining up with TRBD1. J was trimmed by 5 bases and V by 0 bases; bases with no gene match: 7. In germline, CDR1 is SGHDN, CDR2 FVKESK. This CDR3 contains 16 residues. CDR3 sequence reads: CASSQDHQGAGDTQYF. DNA for the CDR3: TGTGCCAGCAGCCAAGATCACCAGGGGGCTGGAGATACGCAGTATTTT.

This clonotype has a count of ten or more. The rearrangement joins TRBV7-9 to TRBJ2-1, with 10 nucleotides matching TRBD2. J lost 7 bases, V lost 5 bases, and 11 bases had no gene match. The CDR3 has 16 amino acids. Germline-derived CDR1 and CDR2 are SEHNR and FQNEAQ (reference sequence). CDR3 coding DNA: TGTGCCAGCAGCCTTAGCGGGGGGCACCGAGTAAATGAGCAGTTCTTC. Residues: CASSLSGGHRVNEQFF. The full variable domain, its missing parts supplied by reference TRBV7-9 and TRBJ2-1, is DTGVSQNPRHKITKRGQNVTFRCDPISEHNRLYWYRQTLGQGPEFLTYFQNEAQLEKSRLLSDRFSAERPKGSFSTLEIQRTEQGDSAMYLCASSLSGGHRVNEQFFGPGTRLTVL.

In this sample, this clonotype turned up many times. CDR3 loop: CASSPPSIGDLSSYEQYF. The CDR3 region has the DNA TGTGCCAGCAGCCCGCCGTCGATCGGGGACTTGAGCTCCTACGAGCAGTACTTC. The chain recombines TRBV7-6 with TRBJ2-7; tentatively, D is TRBD2 (6 bases). The V and J ends lost 5 bases and 0 bases respectively, with 23 bases between them. The CDR3 length is 18 residues. Germline V gene lookup returns CDR1 SGHVS and CDR2 FNYEAQ.

The rearrangement joins TRBV2 to TRBJ1-3; D ambiguous. CDR3 length equals 13 residues. Germline loops: CDR1 SNHLY, CDR2 FYNNEI. V was pared by 3 bases and J by 4 bases, with 7 bases between. Written as DNA, the CDR3 is TGTGCCAGCAGTGATGTCAGAGGAAACACCATATATTTT. It is translated as CASSDVRGNTIYF.

This clonotype came up a few times. The chain joins TRBV20-1 to TRBJ2-2; D might be TRBD2 (5 bases). Germline V lookup: CDR1 DFQATT, CDR2 SNEGSKA (reference sequence). The germline V and J ends were trimmed by 0 bases and 5 bases, with 7 bases remaining between them. The CDR3 has 13 residues. In DNA form, the CDR3 reads TGCAGTGCTAGAGATCGAGGGACCGGGGAGCTGTTTTTT. Amino acids: CSARDRGTGELFF.

The rearrangement joins TRBV14 to TRBJ1-1, with no clear D. Germline V lookup: CDR1 SGHDN, CDR2 FVKESK. This CDR3 region has 15 residues. V was pared by 4 bases and J by 1 base, with 13 bases between. The CDR3 region is CASSPGWAPNTEAFF. Written as DNA, the CDR3 is TGTGCCAGCAGCCCGGGCTGGGCGCCGAACACTGAAGCTTTCTTT.

Ten or more counts support this clonotype. The gene calls are TRBV6-1 and TRBJ2-7, with 9 bases identical to TRBD1. The V segment lost 2 bases and the J segment 3 bases; nucleotides outside the gene matches: 5. Germline CDR1 is MNHNS and CDR2 is SASEGT. There are 15 residues in the CDR3. CDR3 in DNA: TGTGCCAGCAGTGAAACGGGACAGGGTATCTACGAGCAGTACTTC. Translating gives CASSETGQGIYEQYF.

This clonotype was counted once. A much larger clone differs by one base, so this may be a read error. Lacking the conserved final phenylalanine or tryptophan, this CDR3 likely reflects a read error. This sequence joins TRBV19 and TRBJ1-5, with 9 bases identical to TRBD1. The CDR3 contains 15 residues. CDR1 LNHDA and CDR2 SQIVND come from the germline V gene (reference sequence). Unmatched junction bases numbered 9, after V lost 6 bases and J lost 6 bases. In DNA form, the CDR3 reads TGTGCCAGTAGCCGACAGGGGGTGAGTGCTCAGCCCCAGCATTTA. Translated, it gives CASSRQGVSAQPQHL.

The chain combines TRBV20-1 with TRBJ1-5; TRBD1 is a possible D gene (6 bases). From germline, CDR1 is DFQATT and CDR2 SNEGSKA (reference sequence). Trimming pared 6 bases from V and 3 bases from J, leaving 12 bases between. CDR3 length: 13 residues. CDR3 protein: CSAPTGPNQPQHF. CDR3 sequence (DNA): TGCAGTGCCCCGACAGGCCCCAATCAGCCCCAGCATTTT.

This clonotype came up a few times. The chain links TRBV29-1 to TRBJ1-1; D is possibly TRBD1 (5 bases). This CDR3 has 13 amino acids. V was trimmed by 2 bases and J by 7 bases, leaving 14 bases between them. Germline V lookup: CDR1 SQVTM, CDR2 ANQGSEA. CDR3 sequence reads: CSVEPQGLYEAFF. The CDR3 DNA sequence: TGCAGCGTTGAACCCCAGGGACTCTATGAAGCTTTCTTT.

This clonotype was recorded once. V is TRBV20-1 and J is TRBJ2-5, with TRBD2 matching over 13 bases. Germline lookup yields CDR1 DFQATT and CDR2 SNEGSKA (reference sequence). Losses at the gene ends were 7 bases for V and 5 bases for J; bases not matched to a gene: 7. The CDR3 runs to 14 residues. Written as DNA, the CDR3 is TGCAGTGGACTAGCGGGAGGCGGCAGGGAGACCCAGTACTTC. Translated: CSGLAGGGRETQYF.

This clonotype was picked up a small number of times. This chain joins TRBV18 and TRBJ2-7, with 9 nucleotides matching TRBD2. The germline V gene encodes CDR1 KGHSH and CDR2 LQKENI. The CDR3 totals 18 residues. V dropped 1 base and J dropped 0; count of bases not matched to a gene: 10. CDR3 region: CASSPRIATSGISYEQYF. The DNA of the CDR3 is TGTGCCAGCTCACCACGTATAGCGACTAGCGGAATCTCCTACGAGCAGTACTTC.

The gene calls are TRBV5-5 and TRBJ2-5, with 7 bases identical to TRBD1. V shed 4 bases and J 6 bases; nucleotides not matched to a gene: 9. The CDR3 runs 14 residues. The germline V gene encodes CDR1 SGHKS and CDR2 YYEKEE (reference sequence). The CDR3, as DNA: TGTGCCAGCAGCCCGCAGGACAGGCTCAAGACCCAGTACTTC. Amino acid sequence: CASSPQDRLKTQYF.